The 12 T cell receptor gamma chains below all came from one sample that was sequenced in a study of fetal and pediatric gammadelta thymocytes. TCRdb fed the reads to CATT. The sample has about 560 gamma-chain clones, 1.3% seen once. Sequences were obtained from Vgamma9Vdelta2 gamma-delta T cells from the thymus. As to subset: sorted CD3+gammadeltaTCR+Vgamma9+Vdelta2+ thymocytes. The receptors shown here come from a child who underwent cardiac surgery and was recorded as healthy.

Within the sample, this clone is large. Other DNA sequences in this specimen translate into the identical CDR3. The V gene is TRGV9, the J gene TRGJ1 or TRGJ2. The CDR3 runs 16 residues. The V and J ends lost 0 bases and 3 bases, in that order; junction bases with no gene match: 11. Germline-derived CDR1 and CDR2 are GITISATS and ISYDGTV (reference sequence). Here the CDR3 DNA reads TGTGCCTTGTGGGAGGTGCAGCTGTCCTTTTATTATAAGAAACTCTTT. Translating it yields CALWEVQLSFYYKKLF.

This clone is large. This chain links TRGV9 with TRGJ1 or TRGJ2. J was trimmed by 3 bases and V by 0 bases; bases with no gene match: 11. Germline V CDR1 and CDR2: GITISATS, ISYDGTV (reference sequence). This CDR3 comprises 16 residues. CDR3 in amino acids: CALWEVRRFIYYKKLF. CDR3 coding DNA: TGTGCCTTGTGGGAGGTGCGACGCTTCATTTATTATAAGAAACTCTTT.

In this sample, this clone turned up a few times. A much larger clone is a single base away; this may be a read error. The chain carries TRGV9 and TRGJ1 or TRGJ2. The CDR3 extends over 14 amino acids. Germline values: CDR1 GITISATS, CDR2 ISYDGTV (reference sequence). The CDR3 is CALWEAANYYKKLF. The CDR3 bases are TGTGCCCTGTGGGAGGCTGCGAATTATTATAAGAAACTCTTT.

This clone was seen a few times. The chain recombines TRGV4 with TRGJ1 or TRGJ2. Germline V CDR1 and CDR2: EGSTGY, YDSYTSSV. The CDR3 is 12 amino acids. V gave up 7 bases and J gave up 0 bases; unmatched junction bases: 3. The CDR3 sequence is CATCENYYKKLF. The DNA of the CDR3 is TGTGCCACCTGCGAGAATTATTATAAGAAACTCTTT.

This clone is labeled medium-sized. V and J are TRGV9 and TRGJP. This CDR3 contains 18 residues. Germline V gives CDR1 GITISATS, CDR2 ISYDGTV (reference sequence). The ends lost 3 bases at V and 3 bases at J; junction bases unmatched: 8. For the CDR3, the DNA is TGTGCCTTGTGGGAGACTCATAAGCAAGAGTTGGGCAAAAAAATCAAGGTATTT. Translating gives CALWETHKQELGKKIKVF.

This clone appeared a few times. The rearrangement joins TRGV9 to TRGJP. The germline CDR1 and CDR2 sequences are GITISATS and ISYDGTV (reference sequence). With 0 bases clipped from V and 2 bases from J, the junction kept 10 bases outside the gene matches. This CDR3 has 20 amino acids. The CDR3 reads CALWEVLSCRQELGKKIKVF. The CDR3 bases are TGTGCCTTGTGGGAGGTGCTATCATGCCGGCAAGAGTTGGGCAAAAAAATCAAGGTATTT.

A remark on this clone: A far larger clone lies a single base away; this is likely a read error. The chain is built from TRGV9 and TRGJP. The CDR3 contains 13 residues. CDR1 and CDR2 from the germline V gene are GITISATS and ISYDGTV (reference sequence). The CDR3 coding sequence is TGTGCCTTGTGGGAGTTGGGCAAAAAAATCGAGGTATTT. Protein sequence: CALWELGKKIEVF.

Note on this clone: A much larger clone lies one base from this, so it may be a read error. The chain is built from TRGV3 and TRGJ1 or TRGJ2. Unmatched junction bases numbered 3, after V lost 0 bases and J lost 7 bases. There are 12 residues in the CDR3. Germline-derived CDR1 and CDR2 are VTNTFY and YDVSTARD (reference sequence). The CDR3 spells CATWDRPYKKLF. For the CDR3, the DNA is TGTGCCACCTGGGACAGGCCCTATAAGAAACTCTTT.

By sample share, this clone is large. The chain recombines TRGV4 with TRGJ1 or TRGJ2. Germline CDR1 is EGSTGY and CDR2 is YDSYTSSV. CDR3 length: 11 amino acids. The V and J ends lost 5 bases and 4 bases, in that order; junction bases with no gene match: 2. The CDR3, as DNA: TGTGCCACCTGGGTATATTATAAGAAACTCTTT. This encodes CATWVYYKKLF.

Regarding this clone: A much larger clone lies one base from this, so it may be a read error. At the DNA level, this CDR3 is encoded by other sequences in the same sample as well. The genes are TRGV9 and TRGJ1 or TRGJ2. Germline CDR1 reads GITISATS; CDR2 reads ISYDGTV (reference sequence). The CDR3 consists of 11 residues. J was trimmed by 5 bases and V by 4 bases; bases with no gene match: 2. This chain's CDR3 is CALWDDYKKLF. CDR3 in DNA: TGTGCCTTGTGGGACGATTATAAGAAACTCTTT.

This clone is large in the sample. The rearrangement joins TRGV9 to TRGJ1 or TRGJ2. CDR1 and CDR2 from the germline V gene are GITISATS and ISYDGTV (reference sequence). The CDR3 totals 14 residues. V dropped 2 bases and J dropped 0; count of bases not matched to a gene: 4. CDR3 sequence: CALWEAANYYKKLF. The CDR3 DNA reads TGTGCCTTGTGGGAGGCTGCGAATTATTATAAGAAACTCTTT.

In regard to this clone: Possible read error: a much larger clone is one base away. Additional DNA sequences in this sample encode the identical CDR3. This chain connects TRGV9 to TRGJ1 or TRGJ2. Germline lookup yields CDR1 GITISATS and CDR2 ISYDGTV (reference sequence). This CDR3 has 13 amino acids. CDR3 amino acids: CALWEAGYYKKLF. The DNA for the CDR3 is TGTGCCCTGTGGGAGGCGGGTTATTATAAGAAACTCTTT.